These T cell receptor beta chains were read from a single sample in a study of blood T cell repertoires in COVID-19. Clones were read by immunoSEQ multiplex PCR, and TCRdb kept only the in-frame ones, dropping some. The sample comprises 100,000 to 130,000 clones, 70% to 90% of which are singletons, and more than 4.5% rests with the top ten. The sample comprised peripheral blood. These receptors were obtained from a man aged 35 to 55 with active or convalescent COVID-19. The CDR3 runs from the conserved cysteine through the conserved F or W. The D gene is left open where the match is weak. Size values are once, few and many counts, or a class for expanded clones, and some rows have none.

v_call	j_call	clone_size	d_call	cdr3_nt	cdr3_aa
TRBV2	TRBJ1-2	few	.	TGTGCCAGCAGTGAGGAGACAGCGAGCTATGGCTACACCTTC	CASSEETASYGYTF
TRBV5-4	TRBJ1-3	.	.	TGTGCCAGCAGCTACCCGGGAGGATCTGGAAACACCATATATTTT	CASSYPGGSGNTIYF
TRBV7-2	TRBJ1-6	.	.	TGTGCCAGCAGGACCGGGACATCTAATTCACCCCTCCACTTT	CASRTGTSNSPLHF
TRBV6-5	TRBJ1-6	.	.	TGTGCCAGCAGAGAGCTGAGCTCCTATAATTCACCCCTCCACTTT	CASRELSSYNSPLHF
TRBV28	TRBJ1-4	.	.	TGTGCCAGCAGTTCCGATCGGGGGGAAAAACTGTTTTTT	CASSSDRGEKLFF
TRBV5-4	TRBJ2-2	.	.	TGTGCCAGCAGCTTGGTGGGTCAGGGGAGGGAGCTGTTTTTT	CASSLVGQGRELFF
TRBV19	TRBJ2-2	once	.	TGTGCCAGTAGTATCTCCTGGGGGGAAGTGGGCACCGGGGAGCTGTTTTTT	CASSISWGEVGTGELFF
TRBV28	TRBJ2-1	.	TRBD2	TGTGCCAGCAGACCCGGGGGGGGCTCGTACAATGAGCAGTTCTTC	CASRPGGGSYNEQFF
TRBV19	TRBJ1-5	.	.	TGTGCCACCGATCGTACCGGGAAACTTTATAGCAATCAGCCCCAGCATTTT	CATDRTGKLYSNQPQHF
TRBV7-8	TRBJ2-5	.	.	TGTGCCAGCAGCTTGGGGCTCCAAGAGACCCAGTACTTC	CASSLGLQETQYF
TRBV5-1	TRBJ2-7	.	TRBD1	TGCGCCAGCAGCCTCCGACAGGGAAGAACCGAGCAGTACTTC	CASSLRQGRTEQYF
TRBV18	TRBJ2-5	.	TRBD1	TGTGCCAGCTCACCGGGACAGCAACAAGAGACCCAGTACTTC	CASSPGQQQETQYF
TRBV7-9	TRBJ2-3	.	.	TGTGCCAGCAGCGCCAGCGGGCCGAGAGGAGATACGCAGTATTTT	CASSASGPRGDTQYF
TRBV7-9	TRBJ1-6	.	.	TGTGCCAGCAGCTCCGGACAGTATAATTCACCCCTCCACTTT	CASSSGQYNSPLHF
TRBV2	TRBJ1-6	.	.	TGTGCCAGCAGTGATCTTGCTATTAATTCACCCCTCCACTTT	CASSDLAINSPLHF
TRBV28	TRBJ2-1	.	TRBD2	TGTGCCAGCAGAATTAGCGGGAGAAGCTCCTACAATGAGCAGTTCTTC	CASRISGRSSYNEQFF
TRBV7-2	TRBJ2-3	.	.	TGTGCCAGCAGCTTAGGAGGCAGGGTAGGAGATACGCAGTATTTT	CASSLGGRVGDTQYF
TRBV6-6	TRBJ1-2	.	TRBD1	TGTGCCAGCAGCCCCCCGGGAAGGGGGCAAGCCTATGGCTACACCTTC	CASSPPGRGQAYGYTF
TRBV9	TRBJ2-1	few	TRBD2	TGTGCCAGCAGCGCAACTAGCGGACCTTACAATGAGCAGTTCTTC	CASSATSGPYNEQFF
TRBV20-1	TRBJ1-2	once	.	TGCAGTGCTACGGCGGTAGGAGGCTACACCTTC	CSATAVGGYTF
TRBV5-4	TRBJ2-1	.	TRBD1	TGTGCCAGCATCGTACAGGGGCAAAGCTACAATGAGCAGTTCTTC	CASIVQGQSYNEQFF
TRBV7-3	TRBJ1-5	.	TRBD1	TGTGCCAGTGGGAGGGACAGGGGTAACTGGAGCAATCAGCCCCAGCATTTT	CASGRDRGNWSNQPQHF
TRBV7-2	TRBJ2-2	.	.	TGTGCCAGCAGCAACCCCGTAGGGGGAGGGGTCACCGGGGAGCTGTTTTTT	CASSNPVGGGVTGELFF
TRBV7-9	TRBJ2-3	.	.	TGTGCCAGCACCAATCTAGAAAGCACAGATACGCAGTATTTT	CASTNLESTDTQYF
TRBV28	TRBJ1-6	.	.	TGTGCCAGCAGTTTTACTTGGGGGCCTGGTTCACCCCTCCACTTT	CASSFTWGPGSPLHF
TRBV24-1	TRBJ1-2	once	.	TGTGCCACCAGTGATTTTAAGACTGGTTATGGCTACACCTTC	CATSDFKTGYGYTF
TRBV18	TRBJ2-2	.	TRBD2	TGTGCCAGCTCACCACCCGTTGCTAGCGGGAACACCGGGGAGCTGTTTTTT	CASSPPVASGNTGELFF
TRBV18	TRBJ2-2	.	.	TGTGCCAGCTCGCCTATAGCAGGGATCGTCACCGGGGAGCTGTTTTTT	CASSPIAGIVTGELFF
TRBV2	TRBJ1-6	.	TRBD1	TGTGCCAGCAGTGGCGGGGACAGGGGAAAAAACCTCCACTTT	CASSGGDRGKNLHF
TRBV3-1/TRBV3-2	TRBJ2-5	.	.	TGTGCCAGCAGCCAAGCGGAGGAGAGGATCCAAGAGACCCAGTACTTC	CASSQAEERIQETQYF
TRBV19	TRBJ1-2	.	.	TGTGCCACGCTATCCCTAGGGGAAAGTATCTATGGCTACACCTTC	CATLSLGESIYGYTF